What follows is one T cell receptor beta chain and its context. Its antigen is undetermined. The data belong to a study of T-cell reconstitution after alpha-beta-depleted transplantation in children. During its preparation, the TCRbeta library received unique molecular identifiers. TCRdb reprocessed the PCR reads via MiXCR and lists one record per CDR3 protein. The table lists around 580,000 distinct CDR3 sequences, roughly 30% of them singletons, with around 36% in the top ten. Study conclusions and caveats: T-cell counts and diversity at one year following transplant were attributed mainly to newly produced T cells.

This CDR3 spans 15 amino acids. V was pared by 8 bases and J by 1 base, with 18 bases between. Germline loops: CDR1 SGHKS, CDR2 YYEKEE (reference sequence). The receptor was derived from a boy under two years old with Wiskott-Aldrich syndrome, due to receive a stem cell transplant. The sample in question was PBMCs, obtained before TCRalphabeta/CD19-depleted stem cell transplant. The rearrangement joins TRBV5-5 to TRBJ2-5, with unresolved D. The CDR3 DNA reads as TGTGCCAGGACTCCCGCCAGGCTCCCCCAAGAGACCCAGTACTTC. Protein product: CARTPARLPQETQYF. Using reference TRBV5-5 and TRBJ2-5 for the parts outside the CDR3, the full variable domain is DAGVTQSPTHLIKTRGQQVTLRCSPISGHKSVSWYQQVLGQGPQFIFQYYEKEERGRGNFPDRFSARQFPNYSSELNVNALLLGDSALYLCARTPARLPQETQYFGPGTRLLVL.